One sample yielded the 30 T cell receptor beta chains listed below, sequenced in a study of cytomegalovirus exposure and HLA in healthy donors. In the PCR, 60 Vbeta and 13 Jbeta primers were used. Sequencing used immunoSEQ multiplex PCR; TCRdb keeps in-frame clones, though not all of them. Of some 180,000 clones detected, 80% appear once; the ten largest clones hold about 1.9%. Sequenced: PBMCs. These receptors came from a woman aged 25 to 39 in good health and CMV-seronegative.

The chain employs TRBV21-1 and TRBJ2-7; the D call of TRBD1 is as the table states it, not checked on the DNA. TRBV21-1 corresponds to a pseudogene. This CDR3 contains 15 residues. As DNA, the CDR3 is TGTGCCAGCAGCAAAGCTACCAGGGAAGAGTTCGAGCAGTACTTC. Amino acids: CASSKATREEFEQYF.

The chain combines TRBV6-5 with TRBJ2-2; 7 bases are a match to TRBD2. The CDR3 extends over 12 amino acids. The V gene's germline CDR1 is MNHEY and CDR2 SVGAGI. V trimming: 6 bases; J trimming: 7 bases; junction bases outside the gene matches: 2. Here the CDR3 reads CASSLAVGELFF. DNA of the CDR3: TGTGCCAGCAGCCTAGCGGTCGGGGAGCTGTTTTTT.

Here the CDR3 reads CASSPAGGPAYNEQFF. In nucleotides, the CDR3 is TGCGCCAGCAGTCCTGCGGGGGGGCCGGCCTACAATGAGCAGTTCTTC. V is TRBV23-1 and J is TRBJ2-1, with 9 bases fitting TRBD2. TRBV23-1 is reported as an ORF; its role is uncertain. The CDR3 totals 16 residues. V trimming: 4 bases; J trimming: 2 bases; junction bases outside the gene matches: 6.

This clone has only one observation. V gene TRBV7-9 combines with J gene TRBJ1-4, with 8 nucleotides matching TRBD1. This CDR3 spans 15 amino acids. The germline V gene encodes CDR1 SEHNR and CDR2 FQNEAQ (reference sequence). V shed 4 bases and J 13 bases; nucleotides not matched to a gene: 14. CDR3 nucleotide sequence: TGTGCCAGCAGCTCATACAGGGGGGGAGAGGTTCTACTGTTTTTT. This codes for CASSSYRGGEVLLFF.

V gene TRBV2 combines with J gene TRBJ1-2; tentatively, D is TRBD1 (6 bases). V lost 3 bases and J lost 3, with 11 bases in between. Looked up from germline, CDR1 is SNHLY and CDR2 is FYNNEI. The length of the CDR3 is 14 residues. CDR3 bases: TGTGCCAGCAGTGATTGGGGGCGAGACTATGGCTACACCTTC. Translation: CASSDWGRDYGYTF.

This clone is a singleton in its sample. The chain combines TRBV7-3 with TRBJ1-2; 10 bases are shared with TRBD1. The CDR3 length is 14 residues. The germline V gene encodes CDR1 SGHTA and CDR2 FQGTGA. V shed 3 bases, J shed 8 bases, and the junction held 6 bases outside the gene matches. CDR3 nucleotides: TGTGCCAGCAGCTTGACAGGGGGCGATTTAGGCTACACCTTC. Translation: CASSLTGGDLGYTF.

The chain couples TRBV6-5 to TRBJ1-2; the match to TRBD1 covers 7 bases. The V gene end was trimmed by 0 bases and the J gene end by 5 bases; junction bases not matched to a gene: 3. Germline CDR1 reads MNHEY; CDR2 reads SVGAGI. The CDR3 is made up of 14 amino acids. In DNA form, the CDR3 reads TGTGCCAGCAGTTACTCGGGACAGCCTTATGGCTACACCTTC. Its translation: CASSYSGQPYGYTF.

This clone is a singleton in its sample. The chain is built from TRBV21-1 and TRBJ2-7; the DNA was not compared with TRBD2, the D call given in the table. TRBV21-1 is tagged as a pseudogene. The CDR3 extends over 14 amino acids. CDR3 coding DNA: TGTGCCAGCAGCCGCTCGGGGTTCTCCTACGAGCAGTACTTC. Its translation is CASSRSGFSYEQYF.

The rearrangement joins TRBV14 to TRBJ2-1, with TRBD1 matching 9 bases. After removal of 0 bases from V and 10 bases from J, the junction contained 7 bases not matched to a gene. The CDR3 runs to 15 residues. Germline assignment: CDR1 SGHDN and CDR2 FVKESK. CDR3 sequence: CASSQDGQGRREQFF. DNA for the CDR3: TGTGCCAGCAGCCAAGACGGACAGGGGAGAAGGGAGCAGTTCTTC.

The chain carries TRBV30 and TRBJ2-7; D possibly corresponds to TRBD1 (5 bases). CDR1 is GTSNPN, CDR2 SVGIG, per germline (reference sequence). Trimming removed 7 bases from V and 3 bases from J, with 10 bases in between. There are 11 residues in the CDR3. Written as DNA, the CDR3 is TGTGCCTCCTTGACAGTCTACGAGCAGTACTTC. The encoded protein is CASLTVYEQYF.

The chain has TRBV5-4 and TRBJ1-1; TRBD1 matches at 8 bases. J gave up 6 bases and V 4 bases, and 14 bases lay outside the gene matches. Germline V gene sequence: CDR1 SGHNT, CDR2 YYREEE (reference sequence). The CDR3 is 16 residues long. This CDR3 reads CASSRYLQGDYPEAFF. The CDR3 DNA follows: TGTGCCAGCAGCAGGTACTTACAGGGGGATTACCCTGAAGCTTTCTTT. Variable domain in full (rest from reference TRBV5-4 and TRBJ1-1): ETGVTQSPTHLIKTRGQQVTLRCSSQSGHNTVSWYQQALGQGPQFIFQYYREEENGRGNFPPRFSGLQFPNYSSELNVNALELDDSALYLCASSRYLQGDYPEAFFGQGTRLTVV.

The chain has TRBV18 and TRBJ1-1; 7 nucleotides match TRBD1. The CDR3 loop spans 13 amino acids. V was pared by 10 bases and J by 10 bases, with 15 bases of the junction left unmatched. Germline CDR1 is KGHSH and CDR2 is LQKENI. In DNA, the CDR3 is TGTGCCACTTCTTCGGGGACAGTGAATGTAGCTTTCTTT. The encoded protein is CATSSGTVNVAFF.

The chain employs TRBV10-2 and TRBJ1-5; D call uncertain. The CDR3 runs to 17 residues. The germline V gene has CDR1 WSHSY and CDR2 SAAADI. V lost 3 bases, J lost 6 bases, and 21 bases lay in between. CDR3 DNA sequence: TGCGCCAGCAGTGATCCCAGCACTAGGGTACGGAGTCAGCCCCAGCATTTT. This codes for CASSDPSTRVRSQPQHF.

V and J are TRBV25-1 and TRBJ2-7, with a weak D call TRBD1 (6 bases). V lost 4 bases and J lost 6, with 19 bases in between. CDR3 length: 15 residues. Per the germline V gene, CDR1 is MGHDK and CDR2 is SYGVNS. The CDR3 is CASSGVGTGPGEQYF. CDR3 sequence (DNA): TGTGCCAGCAGTGGGGTTGGAACAGGGCCAGGCGAGCAGTACTTC.

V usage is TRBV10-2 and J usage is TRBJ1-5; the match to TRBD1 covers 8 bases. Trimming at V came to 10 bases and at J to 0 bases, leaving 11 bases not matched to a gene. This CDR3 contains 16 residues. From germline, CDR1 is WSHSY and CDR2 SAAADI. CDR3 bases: TGCGCCAACAGACAGGGGCCCCCTGCTAGCAATCAGCCCCAGCATTTT. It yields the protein CANRQGPPASNQPQHF.

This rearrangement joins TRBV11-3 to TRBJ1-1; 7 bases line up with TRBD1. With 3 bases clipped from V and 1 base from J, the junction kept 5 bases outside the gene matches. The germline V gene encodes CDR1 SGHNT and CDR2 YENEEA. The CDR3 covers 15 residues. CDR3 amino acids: CASSFRTGPNTEAFF. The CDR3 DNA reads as TGTGCCAGCAGCTTCCGGACAGGTCCGAACACTGAAGCTTTCTTT.

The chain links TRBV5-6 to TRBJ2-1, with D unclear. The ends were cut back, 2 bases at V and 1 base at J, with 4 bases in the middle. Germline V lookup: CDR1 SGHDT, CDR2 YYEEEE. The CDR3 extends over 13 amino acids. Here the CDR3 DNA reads TGTGCCAGCAGCTTTCAGTCCTACAATGAGCAGTTCTTC. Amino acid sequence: CASSFQSYNEQFF.

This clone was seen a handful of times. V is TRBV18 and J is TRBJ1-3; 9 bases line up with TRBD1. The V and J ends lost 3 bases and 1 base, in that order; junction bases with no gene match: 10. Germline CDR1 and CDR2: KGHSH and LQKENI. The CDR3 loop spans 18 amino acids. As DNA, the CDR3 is TGTGCCAGCTCACCTTTCGCCATTGGGACAGGGTCTGGAAACACCATATATTTT. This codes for CASSPFAIGTGSGNTIYF.

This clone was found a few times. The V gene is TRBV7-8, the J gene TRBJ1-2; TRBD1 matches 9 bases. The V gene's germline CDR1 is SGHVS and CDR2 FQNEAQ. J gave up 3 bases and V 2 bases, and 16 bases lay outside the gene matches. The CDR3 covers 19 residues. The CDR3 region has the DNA TGTGCCAGCAGCTTAAAGGGGTGGTATGACAGGGGGGAGGACTATGGCTACACCTTC. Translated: CASSLKGWYDRGEDYGYTF.

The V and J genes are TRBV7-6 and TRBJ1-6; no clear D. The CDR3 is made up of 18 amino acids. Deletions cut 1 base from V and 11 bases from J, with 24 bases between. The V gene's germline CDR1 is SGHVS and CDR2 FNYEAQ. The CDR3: CASSLESGVGNIITPLHF. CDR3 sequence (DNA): TGTGCCAGCAGCTTAGAGTCTGGGGTCGGGAACATCATTACACCCCTCCACTTT.

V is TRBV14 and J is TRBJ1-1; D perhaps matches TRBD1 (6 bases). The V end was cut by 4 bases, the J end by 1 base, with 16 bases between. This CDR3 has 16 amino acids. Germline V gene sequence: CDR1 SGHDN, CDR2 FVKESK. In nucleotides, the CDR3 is TGTGCCAGCAGCCTAAGAACAGGGATTTCGAACACTGAAGCTTTCTTT. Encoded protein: CASSLRTGISNTEAFF.

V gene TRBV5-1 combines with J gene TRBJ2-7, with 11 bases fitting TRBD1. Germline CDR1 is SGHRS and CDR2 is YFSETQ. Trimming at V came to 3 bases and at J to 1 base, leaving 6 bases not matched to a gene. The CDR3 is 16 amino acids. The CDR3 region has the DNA TGCGCCAGCAGCTGGGAGGGGACAGGGGGGTCCTACGAGCAGTACTTC. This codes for CASSWEGTGGSYEQYF.

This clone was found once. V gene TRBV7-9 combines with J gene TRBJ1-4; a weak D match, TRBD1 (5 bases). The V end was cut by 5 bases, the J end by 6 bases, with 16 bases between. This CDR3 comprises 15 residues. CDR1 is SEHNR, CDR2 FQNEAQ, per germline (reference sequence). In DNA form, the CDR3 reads TGTGCCAGCAGCCCCCGGCTGGGGCCACATGAAAAACTGTTTTTT. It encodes CASSPRLGPHEKLFF. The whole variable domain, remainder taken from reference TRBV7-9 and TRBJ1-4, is DTGVSQNPRHKITKRGQNVTFRCDPISEHNRLYWYRQTLGQGPEFLTYFQNEAQLEKSRLLSDRFSAERPKGSFSTLEIQRTEQGDSAMYLCASSPRLGPHEKLFFGSGTQLSVL.

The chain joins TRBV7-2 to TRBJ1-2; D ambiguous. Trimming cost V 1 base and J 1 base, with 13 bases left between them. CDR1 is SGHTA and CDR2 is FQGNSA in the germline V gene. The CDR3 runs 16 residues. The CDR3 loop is CASSLGRSGNNYGYTF. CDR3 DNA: TGTGCCAGCAGCTTAGGCCGCAGCGGAAATAACTATGGCTACACCTTC.

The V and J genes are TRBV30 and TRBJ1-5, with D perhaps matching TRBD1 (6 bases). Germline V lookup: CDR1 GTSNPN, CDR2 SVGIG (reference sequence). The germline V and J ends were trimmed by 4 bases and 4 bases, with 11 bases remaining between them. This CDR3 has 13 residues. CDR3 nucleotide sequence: TGTGCCTGGAAACAGGGTAATAATCAGCCCCAGCATTTT. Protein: CAWKQGNNQPQHF.

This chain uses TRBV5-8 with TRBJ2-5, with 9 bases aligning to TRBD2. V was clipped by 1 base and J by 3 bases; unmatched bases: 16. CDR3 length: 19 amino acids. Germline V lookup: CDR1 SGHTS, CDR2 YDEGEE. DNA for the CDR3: TGTGCCAGCAGCTTGAGGCGGGGGGGCCTCGCTACCGGTGAAGAGACCCAGTACTTC. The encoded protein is CASSLRRGGLATGEETQYF.

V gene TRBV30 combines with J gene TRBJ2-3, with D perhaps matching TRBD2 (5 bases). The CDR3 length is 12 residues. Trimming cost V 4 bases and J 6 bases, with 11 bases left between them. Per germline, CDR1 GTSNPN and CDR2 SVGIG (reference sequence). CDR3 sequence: CAWNPGSDTQYF. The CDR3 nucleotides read TGTGCCTGGAACCCGGGGTCGGATACGCAGTATTTT.

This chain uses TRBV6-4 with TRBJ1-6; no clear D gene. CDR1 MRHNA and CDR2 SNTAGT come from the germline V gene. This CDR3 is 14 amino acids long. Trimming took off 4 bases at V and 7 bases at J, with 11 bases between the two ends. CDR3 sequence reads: CASSVSPGNSPLHF. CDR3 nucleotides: TGTGCCAGCAGTGTGTCACCGGGGAATTCACCCCTCCACTTT.

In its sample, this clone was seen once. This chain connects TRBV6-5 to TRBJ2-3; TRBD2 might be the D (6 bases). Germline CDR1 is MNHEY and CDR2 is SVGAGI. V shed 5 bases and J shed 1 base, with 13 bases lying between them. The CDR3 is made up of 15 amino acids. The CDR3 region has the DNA TGTGCCAGCAGTCTCCTCGGGGGAGGCACAGATACGCAGTATTTT. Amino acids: CASSLLGGGTDTQYF.

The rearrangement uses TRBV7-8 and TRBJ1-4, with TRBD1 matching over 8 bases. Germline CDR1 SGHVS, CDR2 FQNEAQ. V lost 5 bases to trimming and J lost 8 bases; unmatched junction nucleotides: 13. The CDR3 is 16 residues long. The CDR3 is CASSAERQGTGEKLFF. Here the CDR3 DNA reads TGTGCCAGCAGCGCCGAACGACAGGGGACAGGCGAAAAACTGTTTTTT.